Sequencing of this T cell receptor (beta chain) was carried out in a study of blood T cell repertoires in COVID-19. Study context: From T cells, B-cell-depleted T cells, or PBMCs came the material, which was cDNA or gDNA.

Source study methods: Estimates of nucleated cell counts were drawn from the amplification of reference gene primers. TCRdb keeps only in-frame clones here, not all; method: immunoSEQ multiplex PCR. That table gives V, J and clone size, and the DNA gave D and trimming. The data contain over 75,000 clones, approximately 90% of them singletons. Patients at the Seattle site were enrolled during active infection and followed longitudinally. The CDR3 sequence is 14 residues long. The J segment lost 5 bases and the V segment lost 4 bases, leaving 7 bases of the junction unmatched. Per the germline V gene, CDR1 is SGHNT and CDR2 is YYREEE (reference sequence).

This sequence was found in a human donor with COVID-19, enrolled during active disease. The donor label of this sample is uncertain. The sample comprised peripheral blood. The chain combines TRBV5-4 with TRBJ1-2; 8 nucleotides line up with TRBD1. CDR3 loop: CASSPQWTGYGYTF. CDR3 coding DNA: TGTGCCAGCAGCCCTCAATGGACAGGGTATGGCTACACCTTC. The whole variable domain, remainder taken from reference TRBV5-4 and TRBJ1-2, is ETGVTQSPTHLIKTRGQQVTLRCSSQSGHNTVSWYQQALGQGPQFIFQYYREEENGRGNFPPRFSGLQFPNYSSELNVNALELDDSALYLCASSPQWTGYGYTFGSGTRLTVV.